This T cell receptor beta chain is drawn from a study of cytomegalovirus exposure and HLA in healthy donors. The PCR made use of 60 Vbeta and 13 Jbeta primers. Sequencing was performed with immunoSEQ multiplex PCR; in TCRdb, only in-frame clones are kept and a portion is missing. The table includes fewer than 200,000 clones, around 65% detected once. Trimming removed 5 bases at V and 3 bases at J, with 11 bases between. The CDR3 has 13 residues. Germline CDR1 MNHEY, CDR2 SVGAGI. The source is a middle-aged woman in good health and CMV-seropositive. The gene calls are TRBV6-5 and TRBJ2-7, with D uncertain. Sequencing was done on a sample of PBMCs. The DNA of the CDR3 is TGTGCCAGCAGTAATAGAGGCGGCTACGAGCAGTACTTC. This translates into CASSNRGGYEQYF.